Sequencing of this T cell receptor (beta chain) was carried out in a study of blood T cell repertoires in COVID-19. Study background: Sample material is recorded as cDNA or gDNA derived from T cells, B-cell-depleted T cells, or PBMCs.

This clone appeared a single time. Some clones are missing from TCRdb's copy, which holds only in-frame ones; the method was immunoSEQ multiplex PCR. The sample records fewer than 250,000 clones, around 90% being singletons. The age range of participants was about 18 to 90 years, with residence in fewer than 25 US areas. Exposed enrollees encountered a COVID-19 case at some point within 2 weeks before study entry. V shed 8 bases and J shed 1 base, with 12 bases lying between them. Germline CDR1 and CDR2: SGHRS and YFSETQ. The CDR3 totals 13 residues. This chain connects TRBV5-1 to TRBJ1-1; unclear D gene. The sequence was obtained from a man younger than 40 who had been exposed to COVID-19. The specimen was PBMCs or T cells enriched from blood (not recorded which). CDR3 nucleotide sequence: TGCGCCAGTGGGAGTGATCCGAACACTGAAGCTTTCTTT. Translation gives CASGSDPNTEAFF.